This record concerns one T cell receptor (beta chain) sequence. Its antigen is as yet unknown. Within the sample, other DNA sequences also encode this same CDR3. Terminally differentiated effector memory CD45RA+ cells were left out of the naive CD8 fraction, which was CD45RO-negative and positively selected for CCR7. The data were taken from a study of shared clonotypes between healthy human individuals. Genomic DNA from each subset was divided evenly over several immunoSEQ plates. Original handling: From ImmunoSEQ came sequences covering only the junction and carrying no quality scores, so filtering differed. The table came from immunoSEQ multiplex PCR; TCRdb's copy has only in-frame clones and leaves some out. V and J calls and clone size are those listed in that table; D and trimming were worked out from the DNA. The table shows roughly 2.1 million clones, with roughly 91% occurring only once. Study results and limitations: Naive CD4 clonotypes were shared across a few donors at 4.5% to 6.5%. It was the non-shared clonotypes that had lower generation probabilities than clonotypes shared by all four donors.

This TCR derives from a young man in good health. Some clones in this sample may be carry-over from other donors' samples. The sample taken for sequencing was naive CD8+ T cells from PBMCs.

CDR3 DNA: TGTGCCAGCAGCGTAGGCACAGGGAGCTCCTACGAGCAGTACTTC. Encoded protein: CASSVGTGSSYEQYF. The J gene is TRBJ2-7, the V gene TRBV9; weak D call: TRBD1 (6 bases). The CDR3 length is 15 residues. V was cut by 0 bases and J by 0 bases, with 10 bases left in between. The germline CDR1 and CDR2 sequences are SGDLS and YYNGEE.